The 21 T cell receptor beta chains below come from one sample, sequenced in a study of cytomegalovirus exposure and HLA in healthy donors. Vbeta (60) and Jbeta (13) primers were used in the PCR. This table comes from immunoSEQ multiplex PCR, and its TCRdb copy is limited to in-frame clones, with some not included. The sample includes fewer than 250,000 clones, 79% of them seen just once. Sequencing was performed on PBMCs. These receptors were taken from a male donor in good health and CMV-seropositive.

The chain carries TRBV7-9 and TRBJ2-6; tentative D call: TRBD2 (6 bases). The CDR3 contains 17 residues. Germline loops: CDR1 SEHNR, CDR2 FQNEAQ (reference sequence). The V end was cut by 3 bases, the J end by 6 bases, with 18 bases between. CDR3 nucleotides: TGTGCCAGCAGCTTCTCTAATTTCCGGGGGTCGGCCAACGTCCTGACTTTC. Residues: CASSFSNFRGSANVLTF.

This clone appeared a few times. The chain combines TRBV27 with TRBJ1-2; 12 bases align to TRBD1. Germline lookup yields CDR1 MNHEY and CDR2 SMNVEV (reference sequence). V dropped 5 bases and J dropped 7; count of bases not matched to a gene: 11. The CDR3 loop spans 16 amino acids. CDR3 DNA: TGTGCCAGCAGTCTACGAACGGGACAGGGGGCGGCTGGCTACACCTTC. Protein: CASSLRTGQGAAGYTF.

V and J are TRBV27 and TRBJ1-2, with 10 nucleotides matching TRBD1. CDR3 length equals 13 residues. Germline values: CDR1 MNHEY, CDR2 SMNVEV (reference sequence). J gave up 8 bases and V 3 bases, and 3 bases lay outside the gene matches. The DNA for the CDR3 is TGTGCCAGCAGTTTGGGACAGGGGTTCGGCTACACCTTC. Its protein is CASSLGQGFGYTF.

The genes are TRBV5-4 and TRBJ1-5; D might be TRBD1 (6 bases). This CDR3 has 12 amino acids. Germline values: CDR1 SGHNT, CDR2 YYREEE (reference sequence). V was shortened by 1 base and J by 8 bases, with 7 bases between the two germline ends. CDR3 residues: CASSLPGEPQHF. The DNA of the CDR3 is TGTGCCAGCAGCTTGCCAGGGGAGCCCCAGCATTTT.

The chain joins TRBV6-1 to TRBJ1-1; D is possibly TRBD1 (5 bases). Trimming removed 11 bases at V and 3 bases at J, with 16 bases between. The CDR3 totals 13 residues. Germline assignment: CDR1 MNHNS and CDR2 SASEGT. The CDR3 DNA is TGTGCCTGCCTCGGGGGGAGGGACACTGAAGCTTTCTTT. Encoded protein: CACLGGRDTEAFF.

This rearrangement joins TRBV5-1 to TRBJ2-7; D call uncertain. Germline CDR1 SGHRS, CDR2 YFSETQ. Trimming shortened V by 4 bases and J by 0 bases, and 8 bases separated the two germline ends. The CDR3 totals 13 residues. The CDR3 DNA reads TGCGCCAGCAGCGCGACAAACTCCTACGAGCAGTACTTC. Translating it yields CASSATNSYEQYF.

The chain couples TRBV5-4 to TRBJ2-1, with TRBD2 identical over 14 bases. J was trimmed by 7 bases and V by 3 bases; bases with no gene match: 9. CDR3 length equals 17 residues. Germline CDR1 is SGHNT and CDR2 is YYREEE (reference sequence). This chain's CDR3 is CASSSGLAGGPKNEQFF. DNA for the CDR3: TGTGCCAGCAGCTCCGGACTAGCGGGAGGTCCTAAGAATGAGCAGTTCTTC.

The rearrangement joins TRBV29-1 to TRBJ2-4; D gene ambiguous. The CDR3 sequence is 12 residues long. Germline-derived CDR1 and CDR2 are SQVTM and ANQGSEA. With 8 bases removed from V and 3 bases from J, the gap between germline ends came to 11 bases. The DNA of the CDR3 is TGCAGCTCCCGCGGTGTCAAAAACATTCAGTACTTC. This translates into CSSRGVKNIQYF.

This clone was detected once. The V call is TRBV10-3, the J call TRBJ2-5; D unclear. The last part of the DNA fits TRBJ2-7 better; the J call may be wrong. Germline loops: CDR1 ENHRY, CDR2 SYGVKD. The CDR3 extends over 15 amino acids. The CDR3 bases are TGTGCCATCAGTGAGTCAAACCGACAACCCTACGAGCAGTACTTC. Amino acid sequence: CAISESNRQPYEQYF.

The chain recombines TRBV7-6 with TRBJ1-3; no reliable D call. Trimming pared 5 bases from V and 3 bases from J, leaving 11 bases between. Per the germline V gene, CDR1 is SGHVS and CDR2 is FNYEAQ. The CDR3 contains 14 residues. The CDR3 reads CASSPLGLGNTIYF. CDR3 sequence (DNA): TGTGCCAGCAGCCCCCTCGGTCTTGGAAACACCATATATTTT.

This chain joins TRBV5-1 and TRBJ2-6; D not resolved. Trimming removed 1 base at V and 1 base at J, with 6 bases between. The germline V gene encodes CDR1 SGHRS and CDR2 YFSETQ. This CDR3 spans 15 amino acids. The CDR3 protein is CASSLIPSGANVLTF. CDR3 sequence (DNA): TGCGCCAGCAGCTTGATCCCGTCTGGGGCCAACGTCCTGACTTTC.

The chain couples TRBV4-2 to TRBJ2-1; 13 bases are shared with TRBD2. This CDR3 has 18 amino acids. Trimming at V came to 1 base and at J to 10 bases, leaving 13 bases not matched to a gene. Germline-derived CDR1 and CDR2 are LGHNA and YNFKEQ. This chain's CDR3 is CASSQGTSGSIPTGEQFF. The CDR3 DNA is TGTGCCAGCAGCCAAGGGACTAGCGGGAGTATTCCCACCGGGGAGCAGTTCTTC.

The chain links TRBV5-6 to TRBJ2-1, with 7 bases lining up with TRBD2. Germline V gene data show CDR1 as SGHDT and CDR2 as YYEEEE. The CDR3 loop spans 15 amino acids. The trim removed 2 bases at V and 12 bases at J, leaving 14 bases unmatched. The CDR3 sequence: CASSFYLGGEVGQFF. Written as DNA, the CDR3 is TGTGCCAGCAGCTTTTATTTGGGGGGGGAGGTCGGGCAGTTCTTC.

The sample holds one count of this clone. This chain joins TRBV4-1 and TRBJ2-4, with 8 bases lining up with TRBD1. Germline trimming cut 2 bases from V and 0 bases from J; bases unmatched to any gene: 12. CDR3 length: 19 residues. Germline CDR1 MGHRA, CDR2 YSYEKL. CDR3 sequence reads: CASSQPPGTGTLAKNIQYF. DNA of the CDR3: TGCGCCAGCAGCCAACCCCCCGGGACAGGCACTTTAGCCAAAAACATTCAGTACTTC.

The J gene is TRBJ1-2, the V gene TRBV9; TRBD1 aligns across 8 bases. The germline V gene has CDR1 SGDLS and CDR2 YYNGEE. J lost 4 bases, V lost 5 bases, and 13 bases had no gene match. CDR3 length equals 16 residues. In DNA, the CDR3 is TGTGCCAGCAGTTATCAGACAGGGGCTCTGTTCTATGGCTACACCTTC. It encodes CASSYQTGALFYGYTF.

Of note for this clone: The junction departs from the called germline gene at one end, perhaps through a read error. At the DNA level, this CDR3 is encoded by other sequences in the same sample as well. The chain recombines TRBV11-3 with TRBJ2-2; D possibly corresponds to TRBD2 (6 bases). CDR3 size: 14 residues. Per germline, CDR1 SGHNT and CDR2 YENEEA. CDR3 sequence: CASSSGLSFGELFF. DNA for the CDR3: TGTGCCAGCAGCTCGGGACTTTCGTTTGGGGAGCTATTTTTT. Combining the CDR3 with reference TRBV11-3 and TRBJ2-2 gives the whole variable domain EAGVVQSPRYKIIEKKQPVAFWCNPISGHNTLYWYLQNLGQGPELLIRYENEEAVDDSQLPKDRFSAERLKGVDSTLKIQPAELGDSAVYLCASSSGLSFGELFFGEGSRLTVL.

CDR3 amino acids: CASSLGQKANYGYTF. The CDR3 DNA reads TGTGCCAGCAGCTTGGGGCAGAAAGCTAACTATGGCTACACCTTC. This chain uses TRBV5-6 with TRBJ1-2; D ambiguous. The length of the CDR3 is 15 residues. Trimming removed 0 bases from V and 0 bases from J, with 9 bases in between. Germline V gene lookup returns CDR1 SGHDT and CDR2 YYEEEE.

The chain recombines TRBV11-2 with TRBJ2-7; TRBD2 matches 13 bases. Germline CDR1 reads SGHAT; CDR2 reads FQNNGV. The CDR3 spans 18 residues. The trim removed 5 bases at V and 3 bases at J, leaving 13 bases unmatched. CDR3 DNA: TGTGCCAGCAGCCCAATAAAAAGGACTAGCGGGAGTAGCTACGAGCAGTACTTC. It yields the protein CASSPIKRTSGSSYEQYF.

This chain joins TRBV6-5 and TRBJ2-6; tentatively, D is TRBD2 (5 bases). Per the germline V gene, CDR1 is MNHEY and CDR2 is SVGAGI. CDR3 size: 14 residues. Trimming took 6 bases from V and 9 from J, leaving 15 bases between them. CDR3 loop: CASSAPGRINVLTF. DNA for the CDR3: TGTGCCAGCAGCGCACCGGGAAGGATCAACGTCCTGACTTTC.

CDR3 DNA: TGCGCCAGCAGCCTTCTGGTAGCGGAAGCCCAGTTCTTC. This sequence encodes CASSLLVAEAQFF. The chain joins TRBV4-1 to TRBJ2-1; D perhaps matches TRBD2 (6 bases). The CDR3 contains 13 residues. Trimming pared 4 bases from V and 13 bases from J, leaving 17 bases between. Germline lookup yields CDR1 MGHRA and CDR2 YSYEKL.

This rearrangement joins TRBV11-2 to TRBJ2-5; 12 nucleotides match TRBD2. Germline V gene lookup returns CDR1 SGHAT and CDR2 FQNNGV. This CDR3 is 16 amino acids long. V shed 7 bases and J 1 base; nucleotides not matched to a gene: 7. The CDR3 coding sequence is TGTGCCAGCACCTCTGGACTAGCGGGGTCCCAAGAGACCCAGTACTTC. Residues: CASTSGLAGSQETQYF.